This passage covers 19 T cell receptor beta chains from one sample sequenced in a study of spatial heterogeneity in lung cancer. TCRdb reanalysed the 5' RACE reads using MiXCR and keeps one entry per CDR3 protein. The sample includes around 2,900 distinct CDR3 sequences, 8.5% to 9% seen only once; the top ten take 21%. Time point described: sample taken at primary tumor resection. The material was normal lung tissue next to the tumor, obtained at surgery. All receptors come from a female donor with early-stage non-small cell lung cancer.

This clonotype ranks as medium-sized. CDR3 region: CAIKPGQGREQYF. CDR3 DNA: TGTGCCATCAAGCCGGGACAGGGGCGCGAGCAGTACTTC. The chain recombines TRBV10-3 with TRBJ2-7, with TRBD1 matching 10 bases. This CDR3 contains 13 residues. Trimming took 7 bases from V and 6 from J; bases not matched to a gene: 6. The germline V gene has CDR1 ENHRY and CDR2 SYGVKD.

This clonotype is categorized as large. J is TRBJ1-1 and V is TRBV12-3 or TRBV12-4; a weak D match, TRBD1 (5 bases). The CDR3 spans 14 residues. The V gene lost 3 bases and the J gene lost 4 bases, with 12 bases spanning the gap. The CDR3 is CASSLGRGSTEAFF. In nucleotides, the CDR3 is TGTGCCAGCAGTTTGGGACGCGGTTCCACTGAAGCTTTCTTT.

This clonotype was picked up many times. V and J are TRBV4-1 and TRBJ1-2, with D perhaps TRBD1 (6 bases). Germline CDR1 and CDR2: MGHRA and YSYEKL. Trimming left V 4 bases short and J 4 bases short, with 10 bases between. The CDR3 has 13 residues. The CDR3 DNA reads TGCGCCAGCAGCCTCGAGACAGGCTATGGCTACACCTTC. It encodes CASSLETGYGYTF.

This clonotype ranks as medium-sized (0.01 to 0.1%). The genes are TRBV28 and TRBJ2-1; D may be TRBD2 (7 bases). V lost 7 bases and J lost 11, with 39 bases in between. CDR1 is MDHEN, CDR2 SYDVKM, per germline. The CDR3 consists of 20 residues. The CDR3 here is CASTASIGGRSLIVGAQQFF. The CDR3 DNA reads as TGTGCCAGCACCGCGTCTATCGGGGGGCGCTCGCTGATAGTTGGGGCTCAGCAGTTCTTC.

The chain couples TRBV7-2 to TRBJ2-7; the D is unclear. The V gene's germline CDR1 is SGHTA and CDR2 FQGNSA. The CDR3 is made up of 12 amino acids. The V and J ends lost 5 bases and 0 bases respectively, with 5 bases between them. CDR3 bases: TGTGCCAGCAGCCGCAGCTCCTACGAGCAGTACTTC. Translating it yields CASSRSSYEQYF.

Only a few counts were recorded for this clonotype. The DNA for the CDR3 is TGCAGCGCCAAGGATCGACAGCGGAACACTGAAGCTTTCTTT. Protein sequence: CSAKDRQRNTEAFF. This sequence joins TRBV20-1 and TRBJ1-1; a possible D gene is TRBD1 (5 bases). The CDR3 length is 14 residues. Germline lookup yields CDR1 DFQATT and CDR2 SNEGSKA (reference sequence).

Sample share makes this clonotype medium-sized. V and J are TRBV20-1 and TRBJ2-7; tentative D call: TRBD1 (6 bases). There are 13 residues in the CDR3. V lost 5 bases to trimming and J lost 6 bases, with 17 bases between them. Germline V gene lookup returns CDR1 DFQATT and CDR2 SNEGSKA (reference sequence). The CDR3 DNA follows: TGCAGTGCTCCCATACAGGGTAAGGGCGAGCAGTACTTC. It specifies CSAPIQGKGEQYF.

The J gene is TRBJ2-3, the V gene TRBV29-1; TRBD2 matches at 13 bases. The CDR3 contains 17 residues. Germline V lookup: CDR1 SQVTM, CDR2 ANQGSEA. The ends lost 7 bases at V and 4 bases at J; junction bases unmatched: 14. The DNA of the CDR3 is TGCAGCGGCCGGACGGGACTAGCGGGGAGGATCGCAGATACGCAGTATTTT. This encodes CSGRTGLAGRIADTQYF.

This clonotype is medium-sized. The chain combines TRBV24-1 with TRBJ2-5; 9 bases agree with TRBD1. CDR3 length equals 16 residues. Germline V lookup: CDR1 KGHDR, CDR2 SFDVKD. The V and J ends lost 4 bases and 2 bases, in that order; junction bases with no gene match: 7. CDR3 DNA sequence: TGTGCCACCAGTGAACCCGGGACAGGGAGACAAGAGACCCAGTACTTC. Translation gives CATSEPGTGRQETQYF.

Within the sample, this clonotype is medium-sized. The chain is built from TRBV5-4 and TRBJ2-7; 9 bases align to TRBD1. The CDR3 is 14 amino acids. The ends lost 5 bases at V and 1 base at J; junction bases unmatched: 4. Germline V gene lookup returns CDR1 SGHNT and CDR2 YYREEE (reference sequence). The CDR3 region is CASRGQGRSYEQYF. In nucleotides, the CDR3 is TGTGCCAGCAGGGGACAGGGAAGGTCCTACGAGCAGTACTTC.

Sample share makes this clonotype medium-sized. The chain recombines TRBV20-1 with TRBJ1-6; D might be TRBD1 (5 bases). Germline-derived CDR1 and CDR2 are DFQATT and SNEGSKA (reference sequence). V was cut by 1 base and J by 14 bases, with 18 bases left in between. The CDR3 sequence is 14 residues long. DNA of the CDR3: TGCAGTGCTAGAGGGAGGCAGGGTCCTTCGGCCCTCCACTTT. It yields the protein CSARGRQGPSALHF.

This clonotype is classed as medium-sized. V is TRBV20-1 and J is TRBJ2-6; D unresolved. Trimming removed 6 bases at V and 2 bases at J, with 8 bases between. Germline assignment: CDR1 DFQATT and CDR2 SNEGSKA (reference sequence). CDR3 length: 13 residues. CDR3 bases: TGCAGTGCCTGGGTTCCTGGGGCCAACGTCCTGACTTTC. Encoded protein: CSAWVPGANVLTF.

This clonotype was counted many times. This chain connects TRBV28 to TRBJ1-5; D call uncertain. Trimming left V 3 bases short and J 4 bases short, with 16 bases between. The CDR3 has 16 amino acids. In germline, CDR1 is MDHEN, CDR2 SYDVKM. CDR3: CASSFSAALLNQPQHF. DNA for the CDR3: TGTGCCAGCAGTTTTTCGGCAGCGCTACTAAATCAGCCCCAGCATTTT.

This clonotype is labeled as medium-sized. This chain links TRBV20-1 with TRBJ2-2; D gene uncertain. The V end was cut by 0 bases, the J end by 7 bases, with 12 bases between. The CDR3 runs to 14 residues. Germline V gene data show CDR1 as DFQATT and CDR2 as SNEGSKA (reference sequence). CDR3 coding DNA: TGCAGTGCTAGAGATAAGTCCAAAGGCGGGGAGCTGTTTTTT. Protein sequence: CSARDKSKGGELFF.

This clonotype was counted many times. The chain joins TRBV27 to TRBJ1-1; D ambiguous. The CDR3 contains 15 residues. Germline loops: CDR1 MNHEY, CDR2 SMNVEV (reference sequence). Trimming cost V 2 bases and J 4 bases, with 14 bases left between them. The CDR3 nucleotides are TGTGCCAGCAGTTTAGGTTCAGCCGCGACCACTGAAGCTTTCTTT. Translating it yields CASSLGSAATTEAFF.

By proportion, this clonotype is large. CDR3 residues: CASSLRGFGQPQHF. In nucleotides, the CDR3 is TGTGCCAGCAGCTTAAGGGGGTTTGGACAGCCCCAGCATTTT. The V gene is TRBV7-2, the J gene TRBJ1-5; a possible D gene is TRBD1 (6 bases). The CDR3 extends over 14 amino acids. Germline CDR1 is SGHTA and CDR2 is FQGNSA. V was clipped by 2 bases and J by 7 bases, with 12 bases between them.

Relative to its sample, this clonotype is medium-sized. The chain uses TRBV7-2 and TRBJ2-1; D uncertain. The CDR3 totals 15 residues. From germline, CDR1 is SGHTA and CDR2 FQGNSA. V lost 3 bases and J 1 base, leaving 10 bases between the germline ends. The CDR3 reads CASSFITVSYNEQFF. CDR3 sequence (DNA): TGTGCCAGCAGCTTTATTACGGTATCCTACAATGAGCAGTTCTTC.

This clonotype is medium-sized by share. The chain joins TRBV6-2 or TRBV6-3 to TRBJ2-5; either TRBD1 or TRBD2 may supply D (5 bases each). Trimming took 8 bases from V and 2 from J, leaving 15 bases between them. The germline gives CDR1 MNHEY, CDR2 SVGEGT. The CDR3 covers 14 residues. CDR3 residues: CASRRDPAQETQYF. The CDR3 region has the DNA TGTGCCAGCCGCCGGGACCCCGCACAAGAGACCCAGTACTTC.

By share, this clonotype counts as medium-sized (0.01 to 0.1%). The chain has TRBV4-1 and TRBJ2-4; 7 nucleotides agree with TRBD2. The CDR3 length is 16 residues. V shed 1 base, J shed 8 bases, and the junction held 11 bases outside the gene matches. CDR1 and CDR2 (germline): MGHRA, YSYEKL. CDR3 region: CASSQVLGLGIHIQYF. CDR3 DNA: TGCGCCAGCAGCCAAGTCCTTGGACTAGGGATCCACATTCAGTACTTC.